The clone carrying this T cell receptor (beta chain) was found many times. Antigen specificity is unknown. These data originate in a study of glioma-infiltrating T cells. The overall study: Glioblastomas were WHO grade IV, sampled at first diagnosis; low-grade were grade II.

General study results and limits: Patients with low tissue-blood divergence carried a signature set of shared blood CDR3 motifs. Tissue and blood shared very few CDR3 sequences. Tissue-blood divergence was below expectation in non-neoplastic patients, above in gliomas.

With 0 bases removed from V and 1 base from J, the gap between germline ends came to 15 bases. This CDR3 has 17 amino acids. Germline CDR1 is MNHEY and CDR2 is SVGAGI. Amplification of TCR alpha and beta CDR3 regions from RNA used iRepertoire nested multiplex PCR. MiXCR was run by TCRdb on the multiplex PCR reads, yielding one entry per CDR3 protein. Of fewer than 500,000 distinct CDR3 sequences listed, roughly two fifths are singletons. The material sequenced was glioma tissue, nonneoplastic brain tissue, or PBMCs (not recorded which). This TCR was recovered from a human donor with low-grade glioma or glioblastoma, undergoing nonglioma brain surgery, or in good health (not recorded which). The chain is built from TRBV6-5 and TRBJ1-1; tentative D call: TRBD1 (6 bases). DNA for the CDR3: TGTGCCAGCAGTTACTCGCTAGGGGGACCGGCGAACACTGAAGCTTTCTTT. It translates to CASSYSLGGPANTEAFF.